The clone carrying this T cell receptor beta chain came up a few times. This record comes from a study of beta chain features in type 1 diabetes. The CDR3 runs 13 residues. The germline V gene encodes CDR1 MNHNS and CDR2 SASEGT. V lost 6 bases, J lost 3 bases, and 3 bases stayed unmatched. The authors reverse transcribed all of the isolated RNA, so sequencing captured expressed TCRB transcripts. Assay: immunoSEQ multiplex PCR; the TCRdb copy retains only in-frame clones and omits some. The sample shows 200,000 to 250,000 clones, roughly 9.6% of them seen only once. The receptor was derived from a woman under 30 in good health. This chain links TRBV6-1 with TRBJ2-5; 8 bases map to TRBD1. The sequenced sample was naive CD4+ T cells from blood. Here the CDR3 reads CASRTGEEETQYF. The CDR3 coding sequence is TGTGCCAGCAGGACAGGGGAGGAAGAGACCCAGTACTTC.